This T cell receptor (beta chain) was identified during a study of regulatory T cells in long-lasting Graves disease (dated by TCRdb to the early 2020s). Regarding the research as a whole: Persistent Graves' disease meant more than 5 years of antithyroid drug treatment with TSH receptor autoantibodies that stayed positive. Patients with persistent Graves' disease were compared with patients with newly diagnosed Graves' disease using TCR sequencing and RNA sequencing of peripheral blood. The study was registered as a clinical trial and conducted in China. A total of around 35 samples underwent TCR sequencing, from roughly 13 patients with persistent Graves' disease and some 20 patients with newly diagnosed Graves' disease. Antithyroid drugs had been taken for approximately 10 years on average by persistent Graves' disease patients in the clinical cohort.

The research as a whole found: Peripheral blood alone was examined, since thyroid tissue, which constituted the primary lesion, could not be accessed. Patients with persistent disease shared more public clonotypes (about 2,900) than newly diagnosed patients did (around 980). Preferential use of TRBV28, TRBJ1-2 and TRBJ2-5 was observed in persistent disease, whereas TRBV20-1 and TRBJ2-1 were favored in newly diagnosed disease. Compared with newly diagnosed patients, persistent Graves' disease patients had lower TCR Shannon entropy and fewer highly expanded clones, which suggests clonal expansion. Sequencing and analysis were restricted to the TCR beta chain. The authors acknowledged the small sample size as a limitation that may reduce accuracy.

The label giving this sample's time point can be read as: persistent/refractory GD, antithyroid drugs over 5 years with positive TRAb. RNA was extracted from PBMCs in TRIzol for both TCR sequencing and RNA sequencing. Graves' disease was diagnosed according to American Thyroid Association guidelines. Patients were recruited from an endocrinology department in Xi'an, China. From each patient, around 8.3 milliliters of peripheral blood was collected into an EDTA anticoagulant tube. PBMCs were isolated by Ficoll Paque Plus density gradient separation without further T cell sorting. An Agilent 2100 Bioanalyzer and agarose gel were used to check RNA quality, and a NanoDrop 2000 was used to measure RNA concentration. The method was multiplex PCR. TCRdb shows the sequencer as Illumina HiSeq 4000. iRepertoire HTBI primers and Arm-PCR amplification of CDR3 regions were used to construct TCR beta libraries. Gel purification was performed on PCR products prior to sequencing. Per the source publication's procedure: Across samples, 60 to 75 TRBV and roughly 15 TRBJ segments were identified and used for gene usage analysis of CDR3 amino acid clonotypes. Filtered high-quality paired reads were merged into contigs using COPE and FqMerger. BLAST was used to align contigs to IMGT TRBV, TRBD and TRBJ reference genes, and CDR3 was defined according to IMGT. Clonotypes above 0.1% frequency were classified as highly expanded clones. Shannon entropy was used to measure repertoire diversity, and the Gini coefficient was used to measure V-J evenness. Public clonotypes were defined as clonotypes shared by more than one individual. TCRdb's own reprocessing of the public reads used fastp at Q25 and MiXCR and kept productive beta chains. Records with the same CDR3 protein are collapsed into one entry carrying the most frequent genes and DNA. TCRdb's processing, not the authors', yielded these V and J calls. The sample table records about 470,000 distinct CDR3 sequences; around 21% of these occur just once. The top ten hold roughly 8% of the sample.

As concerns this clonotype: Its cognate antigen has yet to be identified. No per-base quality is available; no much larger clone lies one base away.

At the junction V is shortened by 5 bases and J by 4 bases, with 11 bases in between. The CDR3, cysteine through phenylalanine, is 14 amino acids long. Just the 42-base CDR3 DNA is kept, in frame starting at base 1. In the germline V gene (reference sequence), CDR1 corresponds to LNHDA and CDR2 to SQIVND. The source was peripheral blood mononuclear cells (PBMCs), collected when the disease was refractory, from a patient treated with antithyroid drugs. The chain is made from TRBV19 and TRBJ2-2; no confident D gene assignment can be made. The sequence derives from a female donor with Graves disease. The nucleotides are TGTGCCAGTAGTTTGGGCAGACTCACCGGGGAGCTGTTTTTT. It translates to CASSLGRLTGELFF.